The rows below give T cell receptor beta chains drawn from one sample of a study of CD8+CD57+ T cells in acquired aplastic anemia. MiXCR was run by TCRdb on the reads, yielding one entry per CDR3 protein. This repertoire shows more than 150,000 distinct CDR3 sequences, less than 50% found once; its top ten account for 3.2%. The sample was sorted CD4+, CD8+, or CD8+CD57+ T cells (not recorded which) from PBMCs. The receptor set was obtained from a human donor with aplastic anemia. Both conserved end residues are part of each CDR3. A D gene is named only where the DNA matches it firmly. Part of the rows lack a size; the others show once, few, many or a class for expanded clones.

many	TRBJ2-7	TRBV4-1	TRBD2	TGCGCCAGCAGCCAAGAAGGGCACCTGGCGGGGGAGTACTTC	CASSQEGHLAGEYF
.	TRBJ1-5	TRBV2	.	TGTGCCAGCAGTGTACGACTAGCGGGGATCACAGATACGCAGCATTTT	CASSVRLAGITDTQHF
.	TRBJ1-2	TRBV7-2	.	TGTGCCAGCGAAGGCGGGAGCCCCTTC	CASEGGSPF
many	TRBJ2-1	TRBV5-1	.	TGCGCCAGCAGCTTGCTAAGTGCGGGGAGCTCCTACAATGAGCAGTTCTTC	CASSLLSAGSSYNEQFF
.	TRBJ1-1	TRBV5-1	.	TGCGCCAGCAGCCCTGACGCGGGGCAGAACACTGAAGCTTTCTTT	CASSPDAGQNTEAFF
.	TRBJ2-1	TRBV24-1	TRBD2	TGTGCCACCAGTGTAGGCGGGAGCTCCTACAATGAGCAGTTCTTC	CATSVGGSSYNEQFF
few	TRBJ1-6	TRBV25-1	TRBD1	TGTGCCAGCAGTGGTACGACAGGGGAATATTCCCCCCTCCACTTT	CASSGTTGEYSPLHF
.	TRBJ1-2	TRBV11-2	.	TGTGCCAGCAGCTTATCTCAATCGGGACACCTCTATGGCTACACCTTC	CASSLSQSGHLYGYTF
many	TRBJ2-1	TRBV12-3/TRBV12-4	.	TGTGCCAGCAGTTTAGCAGTTGACAATGAGCAGTTCTTC	CASSLAVDNEQFF
many	TRBJ1-1	TRBV5-1	.	TGCGCCAGCAGCACTTTCCCAGGACTGAACACTGAAGCTTTCTTT	CASSTFPGLNTEAFF
.	TRBJ1-1	TRBV19	.	TGTGCCAGTAGTACTGGACAGTTATGGGCCGAAGCTTTCTTT	CASSTGQLWAEAFF
many	TRBJ2-1	TRBV29-1	TRBD2	TGCAGCGCTACGACCAGTTGGCGGGGGGGCTACAATGAGCAGTTCTTC	CSATTSWRGGYNEQFF
many	TRBJ2-3	TRBV5-1	.	TGCGCCAGCAGCTTGGAATTTGCAGATACGCAGTATTTT	CASSLEFADTQYF
.	TRBJ2-3	TRBV2	TRBD2	TGTGCCTCGGATAGCGGGGGGCTTAGCACAGATACGCAGTATTTT	CASDSGGLSTDTQYF
few	TRBJ1-6	TRBV7-2	.	TGTGCCAGCCGCTATTCCTCGGATAATTCACCCCTCCACTTT	CASRYSSDNSPLHF
.	TRBJ2-5	TRBV20-1	.	TGCAGTGCTAGGGACAGCCAGACCCAGTACTTC	CSARDSQTQYF
many	TRBJ2-7	TRBV20-1	.	TGCAGTGCTAGAGATCTCAGTGGGGGGGCCTTCGAGCAGTACTTC	CSARDLSGGAFEQYF
.	TRBJ1-1	TRBV14	.	TGTGCCAGCAGCCAATGGAACACTGAAGCTTTCTTT	CASSQWNTEAFF
once	TRBJ1-6	TRBV7-2	.	TGTGCCAGCGGCTTACCATTGGACAAGCCCCTCCACTTT	CASGLPLDKPLHF
.	TRBJ2-5	TRBV20-1	TRBD1	TGCAGTGCCCTTCAGGGGGACCAAGAGACCCAGTACTTC	CSALQGDQETQYF
.	TRBJ1-1	TRBV29-1	.	TGCAGCGTTGTAAGGCGACTGAACACTGAAGCTTTCTTT	CSVVRRLNTEAFF
.	TRBJ1-1	TRBV15	.	TGTGCCACCAGCAGAGGCTCAAACACTGAAGCTTTCTTT	CATSRGSNTEAFF
.	TRBJ1-2	TRBV2	.	TGTGCCAGCAGACGCCTTATGGGAGGTGGCTACACCTTC	CASRRLMGGGYTF
many	TRBJ2-7	TRBV12-3/TRBV12-4	.	TGTGCCAGCAGCTCACATATCAGATACGAGCAGTACTTC	CASSSHIRYEQYF
many	TRBJ2-2	TRBV7-9	TRBD2	TGTGCCAGCAGCACAGTAGGATTAGCGGGAGGTTCGTCCGGGGAGCTGTTTTTT	CASSTVGLAGGSSGELFF
few	TRBJ2-2	TRBV10-3	.	TGTGCCAGCAGTGAGAGGACAGAGAACACCGGGGAGCTGTTTTTT	CASSERTENTGELFF
.	TRBJ1-2	TRBV7-2	.	TGTGCCAGCAGCTTAGACGGGGTTGGCTATGGCTACACCTTC	CASSLDGVGYGYTF
many	TRBJ1-4	TRBV7-6	.	TGTGCCAGCAGCTTGGAAGGAGGGGGTAATGAAAAACTGTTTTTT	CASSLEGGGNEKLFF
many	TRBJ1-2	TRBV2	.	TGTGCCAGGACCCAGACGGATGGCTACACCTTC	CARTQTDGYTF
.	TRBJ2-1	TRBV20-1	.	TGCAGTGCTTACCCCCTCGAAGCCCAGGGCACCTACAATGAGCAGTTCTTC	CSAYPLEAQGTYNEQFF
many	TRBJ1-1	TRBV12-3/TRBV12-4	.	TGTGCCACCTTTCGGGGGGCCACTGAAGCTTTCTTT	CATFRGATEAFF
.	TRBJ2-5	TRBV20-1	.	TGCAGTGCTAGAGATCAGAGGGGGTCTGAGGCCCAGTACTTC	CSARDQRGSEAQYF
.	TRBJ2-1	TRBV24-1	.	TGTGCCACAGGCGTCGGGTACAATGAGCAGTTCTTC	CATGVGYNEQFF
many	TRBJ2-3	TRBV7-3	TRBD1	TGTGCCAGCAGCGGGGGACAGGGAAAAGGATCGACGCAGTATTTT	CASSGGQGKGSTQYF
many	TRBJ2-2	TRBV25-1	.	TGTGCCAGCAGTGAATTCCAGGGCGGGGACACCGGGGAGCTGTTTTTT	CASSEFQGGDTGELFF
many	TRBJ1-1	TRBV12-3/TRBV12-4	.	TGTGCCAGCAGTTTATCCACTGAAGCTTTCTTT	CASSLSTEAFF
.	TRBJ2-1	TRBV24-1	TRBD2	TGTGCCACCAGTGATTCTAGCGGGAGGGGCAATGAGCAGTTCTTC	CATSDSSGRGNEQFF
.	TRBJ1-1	TRBV19	.	TGTGCCAGTAGTATAGATCATGGGGGCGCGGATGTTGAAGCTTTCTTT	CASSIDHGGADVEAFF
many	TRBJ1-1	TRBV9	.	TGTGCCAGCAGAACGATCGTGAGCACTGAAGCTTTCTTT	CASRTIVSTEAFF
.	TRBJ1-3	TRBV19	.	TGTGCCAGTCGGGCAGTCTCTGGAAACACCATATATTTT	CASRAVSGNTIYF
few	TRBJ1-6	TRBV9	.	TGTGCCAGCAGCCAAATCGGAGGTGATCTTAATTCACCCCTCCACTTT	CASSQIGGDLNSPLHF
many	TRBJ2-1	TRBV5-4	.	TGTGCCAGCAGCTTTATGGTAGCGGTGACCTACAATGAGCAGTTCTTC	CASSFMVAVTYNEQFF
.	TRBJ1-5	TRBV10-3	.	TGTGCCATCAGTGCGTCTAGCGGGAGCAATCAGCCCCAGCATTTT	CAISASSGSNQPQHF
.	TRBJ2-7	TRBV20-1	.	TGCAGTGCTAGAGATCAGGCGGGGTTACTCTACGAGCAGTACTTC	CSARDQAGLLYEQYF
many	TRBJ2-1	TRBV20-1	.	TGCAGTGCTAGGAGCCTTAGCGGCTCCTACAATGAGCAGTTCTTC	CSARSLSGSYNEQFF
.	TRBJ2-7	TRBV11-2	.	TGTGCCAGCAGCTTTGGTGGGATTAGTTTAGGGTTCTACGAGCAGTACTTC	CASSFGGISLGFYEQYF
few	TRBJ2-5	TRBV11-2	TRBD2	TGTGCCAGCAGCTCCGGACTAGCGGGAGGTGGGTTAGGAGAGACCCAGTACTTC	CASSSGLAGGGLGETQYF
.	TRBJ1-3	TRBV6-2/TRBV6-3	.	TGTGCCAGCAGTTACCACACGCTCCCGGGGACTAAGAGCTCTGGAAACACCATATATTTT	CASSYHTLPGTKSSGNTIYF
many	TRBJ2-3	TRBV3-1	.	TGTGCCAGCAGCCAAGACAGAAGCACAGATACGCAGTATTTT	CASSQDRSTDTQYF
few	TRBJ1-6	TRBV24-1	.	TGTGCCACCAGTGATGTCGGCGAACCCCTCCACTTT	CATSDVGEPLHF
many	TRBJ1-1	TRBV12-3/TRBV12-4	.	TGTGCCAGCAGTCCCCAGGGTTTTACTGAAGCTTTCTTT	CASSPQGFTEAFF
.	TRBJ2-1	TRBV20-1	.	TGCAGTGCTAGAGATCTCGCGCGTGGGGTTCCCTACAATGAGCAGTTCTTC	CSARDLARGVPYNEQFF
.	TRBJ1-6	TRBV12-3/TRBV12-4	.	TGTGCCAGCAGTTTCGGACAGCATAATCCACCCCTCCACTTT	CASSFGQHNPPLHF
.	TRBJ2-2	TRBV25-1	TRBD2	TGTGCCAGCTCGGCGGAACTAGCGGAGTCGAGGAACACCGGGGAGCTGTTTTTT	CASSAELAESRNTGELFF
many	TRBJ1-4	TRBV5-1	.	TGCGCCAGCAGCTCCACAGGCGGGGGGGCAACTAATGAAAAACTGTTTTTT	CASSSTGGGATNEKLFF